These 21 T cell receptor beta chains share one sample of origin, sequenced in a study of blood T cell repertoires in COVID-19. Sequencing was performed with immunoSEQ multiplex PCR; in TCRdb, only in-frame clones are kept and a portion is missing. The data contain under 250,000 clones, around 86% of them singletons. Sequenced: peripheral blood. All receptors derive from a man aged 25 to 40 who had recovered from COVID-19.

The gene calls are TRBV5-1 and TRBJ1-2; TRBD1 matches 10 bases. Germline lookup yields CDR1 SGHRS and CDR2 YFSETQ. With 1 base clipped from V and 3 bases from J, the junction kept 3 bases outside the gene matches. The CDR3 runs 15 residues. The CDR3 reads CASSLTGTGDYGYTF. CDR3 bases: TGCGCCAGCAGCTTGACCGGGACAGGGGACTATGGCTACACCTTC.

The chain uses TRBV9 and TRBJ1-4; tentatively, D is TRBD1 (5 bases). Germline V gene data show CDR1 as SGDLS and CDR2 as YYNGEE. V was cut by 1 base and J by 3 bases, with 10 bases left in between. The CDR3 has 15 residues. The CDR3 loop is CASSVQGRANEKLFF. The CDR3 bases are TGTGCCAGCAGCGTACAGGGCCGGGCTAATGAAAAACTGTTTTTT. Variable domain in full (rest from reference TRBV9 and TRBJ1-4): DSGVTQTPKHLITATGQRVTLRCSPRSGDLSVYWYQQSLDQGLQFLIQYYNGEERAKGNILERFSAQQFPDLHSELNLSSLELGDSALYFCASSVQGRANEKLFFGSGTQLSVL.

This clone has more than one count but fewer than ten. The chain is built from TRBV11-2 and TRBJ2-5; 9 bases line up with TRBD1. The CDR3 runs to 14 residues. The germline V gene has CDR1 SGHAT and CDR2 FQNNGV. The J segment lost 5 bases and the V segment lost 3 bases, leaving 4 bases of the junction unmatched. The CDR3 reads CASSFGQGRETQYF. As DNA, the CDR3 is TGTGCCAGCAGCTTTGGACAGGGGAGGGAGACCCAGTACTTC.

The V and J genes are TRBV19 and TRBJ1-2; no reliable D call. This CDR3 has 15 residues. Trimming removed 5 bases from V and 6 bases from J, with 19 bases in between. Germline V gene lookup returns CDR1 LNHDA and CDR2 SQIVND (reference sequence). CDR3 loop: CASSLTTLVFHGYTF. CDR3 nucleotides: TGTGCCAGTAGTCTAACAACGCTAGTCTTCCATGGCTACACCTTC.

In its sample, this clone was seen a few times. This chain uses TRBV5-1 with TRBJ2-2; 8 bases match TRBD1. The ends lost 4 bases at V and 1 base at J; junction bases unmatched: 3. Germline loops: CDR1 SGHRS, CDR2 YFSETQ. The CDR3 loop spans 15 amino acids. CDR3 bases: TGCGCCAGCAGCACCGGACAGGGGAACACCGGGGAGCTGTTTTTT. Translation: CASSTGQGNTGELFF. The full variable domain, in which reference TRBV5-1 and TRBJ2-2 provide the parts outside the CDR3, is KAGVTQTPRYLIKTRGQQVTLSCSPISGHRSVSWYQQTPGQGLQFLFEYFSETQRNKGNFPGRFSGRQFSNSRSEMNVSTLELGDSALYLCASSTGQGNTGELFFGEGSRLTVL.

The J gene is TRBJ2-3, the V gene TRBV7-2; D may be TRBD2 (6 bases). Germline V gene sequence: CDR1 SGHTA, CDR2 FQGNSA. The V end lost 5 bases, the J end lost 4 bases, and 13 bases lay between the germline ends. The CDR3 runs 14 residues. CDR3 in DNA: TGTGCCAGCAGCAAGACTAGAGAGGCAGATACGCAGTATTTT. Encoded protein: CASSKTREADTQYF.

This clone was detected only once. The chain couples TRBV5-1 to TRBJ1-3; D ambiguous. CDR1 is SGHRS and CDR2 is YFSETQ in the germline V gene. V dropped 0 bases and J dropped 1 base, with 11 bases sitting between them. The CDR3 sequence is 16 residues long. For the CDR3, the DNA is TGCGCCAGCAGCTTGGAGACCCGAGGTTCTGGAAACACCATATATTTT. Amino acids: CASSLETRGSGNTIYF. The whole variable domain, remainder taken from reference TRBV5-1 and TRBJ1-3, is KAGVTQTPRYLIKTRGQQVTLSCSPISGHRSVSWYQQTPGQGLQFLFEYFSETQRNKGNFPGRFSGRQFSNSRSEMNVSTLELGDSALYLCASSLETRGSGNTIYFGEGSWLTVV.

This chain uses TRBV9 with TRBJ1-2; D remains ambiguous. This CDR3 region has 15 residues. The germline V and J ends were trimmed by 0 bases and 0 bases, with 9 bases remaining between them. The V gene's germline CDR1 is SGDLS and CDR2 YYNGEE. The CDR3 coding sequence is TGTGCCAGCAGCGTAGGGTCACTATCTAACTATGGCTACACCTTC. Translating gives CASSVGSLSNYGYTF.

This clone was seen only a few times. The CDR3, as DNA: TGTGCCAGCAGCTTAACGGGGACAGTGACCGGGGAGCTGTTTTTT. It codes for CASSLTGTVTGELFF. This sequence joins TRBV7-9 and TRBJ2-2; 7 bases agree with TRBD1. This CDR3 comprises 15 residues. J lost 5 bases, V lost 2 bases, and 5 bases had no gene match. Per germline, CDR1 SEHNR and CDR2 FQNEAQ (reference sequence).

The rearrangement uses TRBV19 and TRBJ1-2; D call uncertain. V was trimmed by 2 bases and J by 4 bases, leaving 5 bases between them. The CDR3 is made up of 12 amino acids. The V gene's germline CDR1 is LNHDA and CDR2 SQIVND (reference sequence). CDR3: CASSIQAYGYTF. In DNA, the CDR3 is TGTGCCAGTAGTATACAGGCCTATGGCTACACCTTC.

The V and J genes are TRBV19 and TRBJ1-2, with D possibly being TRBD1 (5 bases). Trimming pared 5 bases from V and 4 bases from J, leaving 11 bases between. The CDR3 consists of 13 residues. Germline CDR1 is LNHDA and CDR2 is SQIVND (reference sequence). CDR3 protein: CASSYDSLYGYTF. DNA of the CDR3: TGTGCCAGTAGTTACGACAGTCTCTATGGCTACACCTTC. Complete variable domain (other parts from reference TRBV19 and TRBJ1-2): DGGITQSPKYLFRKEGQNVTLSCEQNLNHDAMYWYRQDPGQGLRLIYYSQIVNDFQKGDIAEGYSVSREKKESFPLTVTSAQKNPTAFYLCASSYDSLYGYTFGSGTRLTVV.

This chain links TRBV7-2 with TRBJ1-1; D possibly corresponds to TRBD1 (6 bases). Trimming pared 4 bases from V and 4 bases from J, leaving 13 bases between. This CDR3 region has 14 residues. Germline V gene sequence: CDR1 SGHTA, CDR2 FQGNSA. In nucleotides, the CDR3 is TGTGCCAGCAGCTGGACACAGGGACCCACTGAAGCTTTCTTT. This encodes CASSWTQGPTEAFF.

The rearrangement joins TRBV21-1 to TRBJ2-7; the DNA was not used to check the table's D call, TRBD1. TRBV21-1 is listed as a pseudogene. The CDR3 totals 16 residues. The CDR3 DNA reads TGTGCCAGCAGCAATGCCCAGACAGGACCCCACTACGAGCAGTACGTC. Translating it yields CASSNAQTGPHYEQYV.

This clone was seen just once. V is TRBV7-9 and J is TRBJ1-5; 8 nucleotides line up with TRBD1. This CDR3 region has 14 residues. J lost 2 bases, V lost 8 bases, and 5 bases had no gene match. Per germline, CDR1 SEHNR and CDR2 FQNEAQ (reference sequence). CDR3 region: CASAGGMGNQPQHF. In DNA form, the CDR3 reads TGTGCCAGCGCAGGGGGCATGGGCAATCAGCCCCAGCATTTT.

This clone was recorded only once. The chain recombines TRBV6-5 with TRBJ1-2; 8 nucleotides line up with TRBD1. After removal of 6 bases from V and 3 bases from J, the junction contained 9 bases not matched to a gene. The CDR3 is 15 amino acids. The germline CDR1 and CDR2 sequences are MNHEY and SVGAGI. The DNA of the CDR3 is TGTGCCAGCAGACGTGGACAGGGAGGGGACTATGGCTACACCTTC. It is translated as CASRRGQGGDYGYTF.

The gene calls are TRBV5-1 and TRBJ2-7; no reliable D call. Trimming pared 0 bases from V and 2 bases from J, leaving 9 bases between. This CDR3 contains 14 residues. Germline V CDR1 and CDR2: SGHRS, YFSETQ. This CDR3 is CASSLAVNTYEQYF. The CDR3 bases are TGCGCCAGCAGCTTGGCCGTCAACACCTACGAGCAGTACTTC.

The V and J genes are TRBV18 and TRBJ2-7; TRBD1 is a possible D gene (5 bases). CDR3 length: 14 amino acids. Germline CDR1 and CDR2: KGHSH and LQKENI. Between the trimmed V and J ends, which lost 2 bases and 0 bases, there was a span of 8 bases. For the CDR3, the DNA is TGTGCCAGCTCACCATTAGGGGACTCCTACGAGCAGTACGTC. Its protein is CASSPLGDSYEQYV.

This sequence joins TRBV18 and TRBJ2-5; 7 positions match TRBD2. The CDR3 loop spans 15 amino acids. J lost 5 bases, V lost 0 bases, and 6 bases had no gene match. Looked up from germline, CDR1 is KGHSH and CDR2 is LQKENI. The CDR3 protein is CASSPPGRDYETQYF. The CDR3 bases are TGTGCCAGCTCACCACCGGGGAGGGATTATGAGACCCAGTACTTC.

The rearrangement uses TRBV5-1 and TRBJ2-7; a possible D gene is TRBD2 (5 bases). V dropped 6 bases and J dropped 4 bases, with 23 bases sitting between them. CDR3 length: 16 amino acids. Germline CDR1 reads SGHRS; CDR2 reads YFSETQ. CDR3 sequence (DNA): TGCGCCAGCACCGAAGTCGGCGGTATGGGGAGTTACGAGCAGTACTTC. Its translation is CASTEVGGMGSYEQYF.

V and J are TRBV19 and TRBJ1-2; weak D call: TRBD1 (5 bases). Trimming stripped 1 base from V and 8 bases from J, with 14 bases between. Germline CDR1 LNHDA, CDR2 SQIVND (reference sequence). The CDR3 length is 14 residues. The CDR3 sequence is CASSIGGMTRGYTF. In DNA form, the CDR3 reads TGTGCCAGTAGTATAGGGGGCATGACGAGGGGCTACACCTTC.

This clone appeared once. The chain joins TRBV24-1 to TRBJ1-1; TRBD1 might be the D (5 bases). V lost 2 bases and J lost 7, with 16 bases in between. This CDR3 spans 15 amino acids. The germline V gene encodes CDR1 KGHDR and CDR2 SFDVKD. The CDR3 sequence is CATSDSGRLGGEAFF. The CDR3 DNA reads as TGTGCCACCAGTGATTCCGGAAGACTCGGGGGTGAAGCTTTCTTT.